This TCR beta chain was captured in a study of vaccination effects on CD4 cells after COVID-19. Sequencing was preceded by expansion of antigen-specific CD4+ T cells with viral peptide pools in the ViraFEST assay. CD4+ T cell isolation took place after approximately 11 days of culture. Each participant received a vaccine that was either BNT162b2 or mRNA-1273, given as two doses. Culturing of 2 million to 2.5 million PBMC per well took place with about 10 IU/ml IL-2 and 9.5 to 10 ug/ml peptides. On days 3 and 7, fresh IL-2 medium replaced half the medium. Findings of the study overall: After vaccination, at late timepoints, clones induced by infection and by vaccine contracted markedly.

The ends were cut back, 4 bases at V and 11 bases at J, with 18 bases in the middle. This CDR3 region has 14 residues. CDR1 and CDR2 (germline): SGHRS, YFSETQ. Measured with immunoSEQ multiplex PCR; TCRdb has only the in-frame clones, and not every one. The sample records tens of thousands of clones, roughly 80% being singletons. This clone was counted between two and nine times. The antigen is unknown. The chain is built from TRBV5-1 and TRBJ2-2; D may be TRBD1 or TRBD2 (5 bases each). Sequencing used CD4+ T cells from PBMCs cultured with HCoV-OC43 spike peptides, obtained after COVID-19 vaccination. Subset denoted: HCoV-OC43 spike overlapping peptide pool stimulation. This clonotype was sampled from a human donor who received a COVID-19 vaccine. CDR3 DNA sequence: TGCGCCAGCAGCGAGGACTGGGGGACGGCCGAGCTGTTTTTT. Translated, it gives CASSEDWGTAELFF.